Reported below is one T cell receptor (beta chain). The antigen remains unidentified. This CDR3 contains 14 residues. Trimming pared 8 bases from V and 0 bases from J, leaving 11 bases between. Germline CDR1 reads MNHNS; CDR2 reads SASEGT. This specimen belongs to a study of a mutant IDH1 vaccine in newly diagnosed glioma. Study as a whole: Vaccines were first given 4-6 weeks after radiotherapy alone, or with temozolomide cycles. Study conclusions and caveats: Immune responses induced by vaccination arose in just under 95% of the patients. Pseudoprogression apparently lacked any relation to changes in top peripheral T cell clonotypes.

Measured with immunoSEQ multiplex PCR; TCRdb has only the in-frame clones, and not every one. The table lists about 41,000 clones, 80% to 90% of them singletons. Regarding time point: week 35, safety follow-up. What each vaccine dose contained was 300 ug of mutant IDH1 20-mer peptide, accompanied by topical imiquimod. Patients carried new grade 3 or 4 IDH1-mutant astrocytomas lacking nuclear ATRX. Specimen: PBMCs, collected from a glioma patient whose treatment included an IDH1 peptide vaccine. The TCR comes from a man aged 40-49 years with glioma. The chain couples TRBV6-1 to TRBJ1-5, with D tentatively TRBD1 (5 bases). Written as DNA, the CDR3 is TGTGCCAGCGATCGGGGGAGTAGCAATCAGCCCCAGCATTTT. As protein: CASDRGSSNQPQHF.